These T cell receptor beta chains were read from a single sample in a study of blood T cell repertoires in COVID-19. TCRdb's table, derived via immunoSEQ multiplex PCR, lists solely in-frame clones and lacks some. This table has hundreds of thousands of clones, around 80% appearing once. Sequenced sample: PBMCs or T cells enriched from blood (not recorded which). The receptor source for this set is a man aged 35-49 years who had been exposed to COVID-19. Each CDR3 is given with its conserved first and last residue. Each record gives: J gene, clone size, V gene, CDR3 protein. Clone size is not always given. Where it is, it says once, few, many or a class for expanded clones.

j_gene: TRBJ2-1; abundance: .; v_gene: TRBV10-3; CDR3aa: CAITQAGGPHEQFF
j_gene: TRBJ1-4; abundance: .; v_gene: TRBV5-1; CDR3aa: CASSEGGGATNEKLFF
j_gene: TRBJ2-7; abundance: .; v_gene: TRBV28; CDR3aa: CASSGDLNSYEQYF
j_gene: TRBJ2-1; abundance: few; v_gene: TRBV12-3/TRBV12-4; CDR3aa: CASSRDYNEQFF
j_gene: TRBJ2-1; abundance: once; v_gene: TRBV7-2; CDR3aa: CASSLSRGLTSGKQFF
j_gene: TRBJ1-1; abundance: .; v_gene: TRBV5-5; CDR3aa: CASSARTGANTEAFF
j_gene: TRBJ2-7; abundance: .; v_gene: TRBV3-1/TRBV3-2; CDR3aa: CASSQWRNEQYF
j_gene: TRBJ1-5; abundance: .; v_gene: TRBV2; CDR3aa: CASHRGRQPQHF
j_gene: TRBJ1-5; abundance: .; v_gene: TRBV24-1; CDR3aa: CATSDSGSDQPQHF
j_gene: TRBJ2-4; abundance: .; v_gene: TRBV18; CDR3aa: CASSPKAEVKNIQYF
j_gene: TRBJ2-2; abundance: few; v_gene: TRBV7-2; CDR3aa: CASSTKGGRASGELFF
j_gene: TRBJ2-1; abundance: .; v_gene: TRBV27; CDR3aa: CASSFSTSGTNEQFF
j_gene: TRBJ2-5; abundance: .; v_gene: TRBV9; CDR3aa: CASSVHRGKGETQYF
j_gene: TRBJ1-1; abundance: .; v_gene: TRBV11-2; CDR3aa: CASSSTRTEAFF
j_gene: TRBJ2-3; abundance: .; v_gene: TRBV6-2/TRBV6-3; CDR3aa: CASSPYTSMDTQYF
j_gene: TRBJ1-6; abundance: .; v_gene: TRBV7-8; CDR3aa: CASSFKENSPLHF
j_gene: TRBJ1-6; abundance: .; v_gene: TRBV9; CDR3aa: CASSVMTDYNSPLHF